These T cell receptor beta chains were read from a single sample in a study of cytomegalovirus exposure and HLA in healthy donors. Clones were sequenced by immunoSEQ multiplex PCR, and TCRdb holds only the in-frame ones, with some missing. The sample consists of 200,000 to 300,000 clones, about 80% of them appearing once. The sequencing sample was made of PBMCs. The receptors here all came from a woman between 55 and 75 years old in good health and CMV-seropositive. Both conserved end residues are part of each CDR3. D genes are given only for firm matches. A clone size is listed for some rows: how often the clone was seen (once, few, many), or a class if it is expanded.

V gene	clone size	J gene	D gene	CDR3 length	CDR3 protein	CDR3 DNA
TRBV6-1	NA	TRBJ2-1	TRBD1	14	CASSPRQGTNEQFF	TGTGCCAGCAGCCCTAGACAGGGGACCAATGAGCAGTTCTTC
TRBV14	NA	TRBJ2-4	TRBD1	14	CASSQGTGANRPYF	TGTGCCAGCAGCCAAGGGACAGGGGCAAACCGACCGTACTTC
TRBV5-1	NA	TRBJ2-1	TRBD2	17	CASSPGIAGPGYNEQFF	TGCGCCAGCAGCCCTGGGATAGCGGGACCCGGTTACAATGAGCAGTTCTTC
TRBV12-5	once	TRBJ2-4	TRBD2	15	CASGLASGIKNIQYF	TGTGCTAGTGGTTTGGCTAGCGGGATCAAAAACATTCAGTACTTC
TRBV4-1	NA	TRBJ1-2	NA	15	CASSQDGRGAGGYTF	TGCGCCAGCAGCCAAGATGGGCGGGGAGCGGGGGGCTACACCTTC
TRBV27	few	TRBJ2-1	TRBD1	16	CASRLGKDRGFNEQFF	TGTGCCAGCAGATTAGGGAAGGACAGGGGGTTTAATGAGCAGTTCTTC
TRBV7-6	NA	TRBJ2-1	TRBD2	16	CASSLGGTSGTSEQFF	TGTGCCAGCAGCTTAGGCGGGACTAGCGGGACCTCGGAGCAGTTCTTC
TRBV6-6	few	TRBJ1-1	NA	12	CASSPRNTEAFF	TGTGCCAGCAGTCCCAGGAACACTGAAGCTTTCTTT
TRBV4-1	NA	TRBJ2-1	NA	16	CASSQGPVGSRNEQFF	TGCGCCAGCAGCCAAGGCCCCGTCGGGAGCCGCAATGAGCAGTTCTTC
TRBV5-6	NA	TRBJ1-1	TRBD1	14	CASSFGTGDTEAFF	TGTGCCAGCAGCTTCGGGACAGGGGACACTGAAGCTTTCTTT
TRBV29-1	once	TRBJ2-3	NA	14	CSVEGLTVGDTQYF	TGCAGCGTTGAGGGACTTACGGTTGGAGATACGCAGTATTTT
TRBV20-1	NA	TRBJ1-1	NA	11	CSARGNTEAFF	TGCAGTGCTCGGGGGAACACTGAAGCTTTCTTT
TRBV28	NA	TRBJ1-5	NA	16	CASSLERANSNQPQHF	TGTGCCAGCAGTTTGGAGAGGGCAAATAGCAATCAGCCCCAGCATTTT
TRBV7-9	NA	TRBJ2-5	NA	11	CASSLGQGNNF	TGTGCCAGCAGCTTAGGCCAGGGGAACAACTTC
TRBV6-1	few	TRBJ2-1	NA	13	CASAGGFYNEQFF	TGTGCCAGCGCCGGGGGATTCTACAATGAGCAGTTCTTC
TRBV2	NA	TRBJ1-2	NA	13	CASRPQGSDGYTF	TGTGCCAGCAGGCCACAGGGAAGCGATGGCTACACCTTC
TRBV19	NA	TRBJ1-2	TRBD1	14	CASLPGQGYGGYTF	TGTGCCAGTCTTCCGGGACAGGGGTATGGTGGCTACACCTTC
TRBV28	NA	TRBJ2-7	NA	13	CASSLQGPYEQYF	TGTGCCAGCAGTTTGCAGGGCCCCTACGAGCAGTACTTC
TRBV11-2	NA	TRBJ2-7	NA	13	CASSRTGSYEQYF	TGTGCCAGCAGCCGGACTGGATCCTACGAGCAGTACTTC
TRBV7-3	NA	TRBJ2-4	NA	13	CASSFVGGDIQYF	TGTGCCAGCAGCTTTGTAGGGGGGGACATTCAGTACTTC
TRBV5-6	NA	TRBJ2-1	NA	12	CASSLYLNEQFF	TGTGCCAGCAGCTTGTACCTAAATGAGCAGTTCTTC
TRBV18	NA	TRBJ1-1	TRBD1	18	CASSPTTGTGFRGTEAFF	TGTGCCAGCTCACCAACAACCGGGACAGGGTTCAGGGGCACTGAAGCTTTCTTT
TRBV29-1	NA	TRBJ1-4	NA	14	CSAMNRGSNEKLFF	TGCAGCGCTATGAATAGGGGGTCTAATGAAAAACTGTTTTTT
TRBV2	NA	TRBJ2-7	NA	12	CASREGSYEQYF	TGTGCCAGCAGGGAGGGCTCCTACGAGCAGTACTTC
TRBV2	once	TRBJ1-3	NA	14	CASRGRGAGNTIYF	TGTGCCAGCAGGGGGCGGGGAGCTGGAAACACCATATATTTT
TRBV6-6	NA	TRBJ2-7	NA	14	CASSYTTTRDEQYF	TGTGCCAGCAGTTACACGACAACCCGCGACGAGCAGTACTTC
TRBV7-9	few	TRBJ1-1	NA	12	CASRRQNTEAFF	TGTGCCAGCCGCAGACAGAACACTGAAGCTTTCTTT
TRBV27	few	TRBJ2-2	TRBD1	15	CATRTGARTAGELFF	TGTGCCACGAGGACAGGGGCCCGTACGGCCGGGGAGCTGTTTTTT
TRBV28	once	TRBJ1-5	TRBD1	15	CASSPGTGGNQPQHF	TGTGCCAGCAGCCCCGGGACAGGGGGCAATCAGCCCCAGCATTTT
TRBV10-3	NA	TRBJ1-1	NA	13	CAIAGPGGLDAFF	TGTGCCATCGCGGGGCCTGGCGGGCTAGACGCTTTCTTT
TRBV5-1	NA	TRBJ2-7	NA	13	CASSLGQVYEQYF	TGCGCCAGCAGCTTGGGACAGGTCTACGAGCAGTACTTC
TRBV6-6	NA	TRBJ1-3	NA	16	CASTPLTGLSGNTIYF	TGTGCCAGCACCCCCCTGACGGGACTCTCTGGAAACACCATATATTTT
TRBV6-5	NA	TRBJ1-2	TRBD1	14	CASSFGQGSYGYTF	TGTGCCAGCAGTTTTGGACAGGGGAGCTATGGCTACACCTTC
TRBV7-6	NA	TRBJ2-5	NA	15	CASSLNSDRQETQYF	TGTGCCAGCAGCTTAAACTCGGACAGACAAGAGACCCAGTACTTC
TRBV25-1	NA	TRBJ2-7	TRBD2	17	CASSAISSSGRSYEQYF	TGTGCCAGCAGTGCGATTTCCTCTAGCGGGAGATCCTACGAGCAGTACTTC